Following are 26 T cell receptor beta chains from one sample sequenced in a study of T cell repertoires in cytomegalovirus infection. Antigen specificity for these receptors is unknown. One entry per CDR3 protein, called by TCRdb with MiXCR from the reads. The repertoire holds approximately 110,000 distinct CDR3 sequences, with roughly a tenth as singletons. The specimen was PBMCs, sequenced either directly or after in vitro stimulation (not recorded which). These receptors were obtained from a human donor in good health (CMV status not recorded). Some clones in this sample may be carry-over from other donors' samples.

This clonotype appeared many times. The chain employs TRBV7-2 and TRBJ2-1, with TRBD2 matching over 8 bases. The CDR3 length is 15 residues. J was trimmed by 6 bases and V by 1 base; bases with no gene match: 5. In germline, CDR1 is SGHTA, CDR2 FQGNSA. Here the CDR3 reads CASSLVRLASNEQFF. In DNA form, the CDR3 reads TGTGCCAGCAGCTTAGTCCGACTAGCGAGCAATGAGCAGTTCTTC.

At least ten counts were recorded for this clonotype. The rearrangement uses TRBV7-6 and TRBJ1-1; D possibly corresponds to TRBD1 (5 bases). V lost 5 bases, J lost 2 bases, and 18 bases lay in between. Germline V gene lookup returns CDR1 SGHVS and CDR2 FNYEAQ. CDR3 size: 16 residues. The CDR3, as DNA: TGTGCCAGCAGCCCGGGCGGGGGGGTCTTCAACACTGAAGCTTTCTTT. Its protein is CASSPGGGVFNTEAFF.

This clonotype was recorded many times. The chain carries TRBV6-5 and TRBJ1-2; D gene unclear. The V end was cut by 2 bases, the J end by 1 base, with 11 bases between. Germline assignment: CDR1 MNHEY and CDR2 SVGAGI. This CDR3 is built from 15 residues. The CDR3 coding sequence is TGTGCCAGCAGTTACAGTGACGGAGTTAACTATGGCTACACCTTC. Its translation: CASSYSDGVNYGYTF.

This clonotype was observed at least ten times. The J gene is TRBJ1-1, the V gene TRBV12-3 or TRBV12-4; 7 bases are a match to TRBD1. V gave up 3 bases and J gave up 7 bases; unmatched junction bases: 11. This CDR3 has 15 residues. Written as DNA, the CDR3 is TGTGCCAGCAGTTTTTTACGGGCAGGGGGGGGTGAAGCTTTCTTT. Its translation is CASSFLRAGGGEAFF.

This clonotype came up many times. The chain couples TRBV7-2 to TRBJ2-3; 15 bases fit TRBD2. Germline V CDR1 and CDR2: SGHTA, FQGNSA. The CDR3 is 20 amino acids. Trimming took 7 bases from V and 7 from J; bases not matched to a gene: 21. CDR3 coding DNA: TGTGCCAGCAACCTAAGTGGACGGGCGGGACTAGCGGGAGGCTCATATACGCAGTATTTT. Its translation is CASNLSGRAGLAGGSYTQYF.

There are many counts of this clonotype. The rearrangement links TRBV7-9 to TRBJ2-5; D remains ambiguous. The CDR3 runs 12 residues. The germline gives CDR1 SEHNR, CDR2 FQNEAQ (reference sequence). V lost 5 bases and J 5 bases, leaving 9 bases between the germline ends. CDR3 DNA: TGTGCCAGCAGCCCAGGAGCGGAGACCCAGTACTTC. It specifies CASSPGAETQYF.

This clonotype was seen more than once but under ten times. The chain employs TRBV11-1 and TRBJ1-2; 7 nucleotides line up with TRBD1. Trimming took 5 bases from V and 8 from J; bases not matched to a gene: 5. The length of the CDR3 is 12 residues. Per the germline V gene, CDR1 is SGHAT and CDR2 is FQDESV (reference sequence). Here the CDR3 reads CASSTNRGGYTF. As DNA, the CDR3 is TGTGCCAGCAGCACCAACAGGGGAGGCTACACCTTC.

This clonotype was observed at least ten times. The V gene is TRBV6-1, the J gene TRBJ1-4; D not resolved. Germline CDR1 MNHNS, CDR2 SASEGT. The V end lost 0 bases, the J end lost 8 bases, and 1 base lay between the germline ends. The CDR3 runs to 11 residues. CDR3 protein: CASSEAEKLFF. CDR3 DNA sequence: TGTGCCAGCAGTGAAGCGGAAAAACTGTTTTTT.

This chain joins TRBV19 and TRBJ2-2; 10 bases fit TRBD1. The V and J ends lost 5 bases and 0 bases, in that order; junction bases with no gene match: 6. CDR1 and CDR2 from the germline V gene are LNHDA and SQIVND (reference sequence). There are 17 residues in the CDR3. CDR3 protein: CASSLSGQGANTGELFF. The CDR3 bases are TGTGCCAGTAGTCTTAGCGGACAGGGGGCGAACACCGGGGAGCTGTTTTTT.

Only a few counts were recorded for this clonotype. This chain uses TRBV28 with TRBJ2-1, with 11 bases identical to TRBD2. Germline values: CDR1 MDHEN, CDR2 SYDVKM. The CDR3 sequence is 15 residues long. J was trimmed by 7 bases and V by 4 bases; bases with no gene match: 6. CDR3 sequence (DNA): TGTGCCAGCAGTTCGACTAGCGGGGAAGGGAATGAGCAGTTCTTC. As protein: CASSSTSGEGNEQFF.

This clonotype showed up many times. CDR3 sequence reads: CASSFIVGETQYF. The CDR3 nucleotides read TGTGCCAGCAGTTTCATCGTGGGAGAGACCCAGTACTTC. This chain connects TRBV12-3 or TRBV12-4 to TRBJ2-5; D unresolved. Deletions cut 3 bases from V and 4 bases from J, with 9 bases between. The CDR3 has 13 residues.

This clonotype occurred many times. The genes are TRBV18 and TRBJ2-3; D remains unclear. This CDR3 is 15 amino acids long. Germline V lookup: CDR1 KGHSH, CDR2 LQKENI. V was clipped by 6 bases and J by 2 bases, with 15 bases between them. CDR3 nucleotides: TGTGCCAGCTCGCCGGACCCTTGGGCCACAGATACGCAGTATTTT. Translating gives CASSPDPWATDTQYF.

This clonotype showed up many times. The chain uses TRBV7-2 and TRBJ2-3; 9 bases line up with TRBD1. Germline values: CDR1 SGHTA, CDR2 FQGNSA. V lost 5 bases, J lost 4 bases, and 10 bases stayed unmatched. The length of the CDR3 is 16 residues. The CDR3 DNA sequence: TGTGCCAGCAGCGAGAGTCCGGGACAGGGTGCAGATACGCAGTATTTT. Translating it yields CASSESPGQGADTQYF.

This clonotype was detected only a few times. The V gene is TRBV18, the J gene TRBJ2-7; TRBD2 matches 8 bases. Germline-derived CDR1 and CDR2 are KGHSH and LQKENI. Unmatched junction bases numbered 6, after V lost 3 bases and J lost 5 bases. The CDR3 is 14 residues long. The CDR3 spells CASSPESGSDEQYV. In DNA, the CDR3 is TGTGCCAGCTCACCGGAGAGCGGGAGTGACGAGCAGTACGTC.

This clonotype was observed a handful of times. CDR3 region: CASSPGLGIITGELFF. DNA for the CDR3: TGTGCCAGCAGCCCCGGACTAGGTATTATCACCGGGGAGCTGTTTTTT. This chain joins TRBV5-4 and TRBJ2-2; the match to TRBD2 covers 7 bases. Trimming took 4 bases from V and 4 from J; bases not matched to a gene: 10. Germline V CDR1 and CDR2: SGHNT, YYREEE (reference sequence). The CDR3 sequence is 16 residues long.

This clonotype was observed many times. This chain uses TRBV6-6 with TRBJ1-5; D is ambiguous. Germline V gives CDR1 MNHNY, CDR2 SVGAGI (reference sequence). There are 14 residues in the CDR3. Between the trimmed V and J ends, which lost 2 bases and 7 bases, there was a span of 12 bases. The CDR3 reads CASSYDSLVQPQHF. The CDR3, as DNA: TGTGCCAGCAGTTACGATAGTCTCGTGCAGCCCCAGCATTTT.

This clonotype was seen a handful of times. The rearrangement links TRBV6-5 to TRBJ2-1; TRBD2 aligns across 14 bases. From germline, CDR1 is MNHEY and CDR2 SVGAGI. CDR3 size: 17 residues. J lost 9 bases, V lost 3 bases, and 10 bases had no gene match. CDR3 sequence (DNA): TGTGCCAGCAGTTATTTACCGGGACTAGCGGGAGTGTTTGAGCAGTTCTTC. Translating it yields CASSYLPGLAGVFEQFF.

This clonotype showed up many times. V usage is TRBV11-3 and J usage is TRBJ2-1; 11 nucleotides line up with TRBD2. Per the germline V gene, CDR1 is SGHNT and CDR2 is YENEEA. The CDR3 loop spans 16 amino acids. V shed 3 bases, J shed 7 bases, and the junction held 8 bases outside the gene matches. The CDR3 here is CASSLTIAGGRNEQFF. The CDR3 nucleotides are TGTGCCAGCAGCTTGACCATAGCGGGAGGGCGTAATGAGCAGTTCTTC.

This clonotype was seen a few times. The chain links TRBV6-2 or TRBV6-3 to TRBJ2-7; D tentatively reads TRBD1 or TRBD2 (6 bases each). The germline V gene has CDR1 MNHEY and CDR2 SVGEGT. The germline V and J ends were trimmed by 5 bases and 3 bases, with 14 bases remaining between them. The CDR3 runs 14 residues. The CDR3 nucleotides read TGTGCCAGCAGTGAGGGGGGTCGGTTCTACGAGCAGTACGTC. The encoded protein is CASSEGGRFYEQYV.

This clonotype was recorded many times. In DNA form, the CDR3 reads TGTGCCAGCAGCTTAGAGGCAGACAACTATGGCTACACCTTC. Residues: CASSLEADNYGYTF. The chain recombines TRBV7-2 with TRBJ1-2; D is ambiguous. CDR1 and CDR2 (germline): SGHTA, FQGNSA. The length of the CDR3 is 14 residues. V was trimmed by 1 base and J by 2 bases, leaving 8 bases between them.

Points on this clonotype: Possible read error: a much larger clone is one base away. The chain is built from TRBV7-2 and TRBJ2-1; 7 bases are shared with TRBD1. Germline CDR1 is SGHTA and CDR2 is FQGNSA. This CDR3 comprises 15 residues. The CDR3 DNA reads TGTGCCAGCAGCTCAGGGGGTCGGTCCTACACTGAGCAGTTCTTC. Its translation is CASSSGGRSYTEQFF.

The chain employs TRBV19 and TRBJ2-3, with no clear D. The CDR3 contains 17 residues. Trimming shortened V by 5 bases and J by 3 bases, and 21 bases separated the two germline ends. In germline, CDR1 is LNHDA, CDR2 SQIVND (reference sequence). The CDR3 DNA reads as TGTGCCAGTAGTCGCGCCAGCCTCGGCCCCAGGACAGATACGCAGTATTTT. The encoded protein is CASSRASLGPRTDTQYF.

The rearrangement uses TRBV6-1 and TRBJ2-1; 11 nucleotides align to TRBD2. The germline V gene has CDR1 MNHNS and CDR2 SASEGT. The CDR3 runs to 16 residues. J lost 10 bases, V lost 2 bases, and 10 bases had no gene match. CDR3: CASSESLAGGPGEQFF. In nucleotides, the CDR3 is TGTGCCAGCAGTGAAAGCCTAGCGGGAGGTCCGGGGGAGCAGTTCTTC.

This clonotype was seen at least ten times. The chain has TRBV3-1 and TRBJ1-1; D gene ambiguous. CDR1 is LGHDT and CDR2 is YNNKEL in the germline V gene (reference sequence). The CDR3 has 14 amino acids. The germline V and J ends were trimmed by 0 bases and 8 bases, with 13 bases remaining between them. DNA of the CDR3: TGTGCCAGCAGCCAAGATCACTTCCCGGAAGAAGCTTTCTTT. Its protein product is CASSQDHFPEEAFF.

This clonotype was recorded a few times. The genes are TRBV9 and TRBJ1-1; TRBD1 matches at 8 bases. Trimming removed 6 bases from V and 6 bases from J; junction bases left unmatched: 10. The length of the CDR3 is 14 residues. Germline V lookup: CDR1 SGDLS, CDR2 YYNGEE. The CDR3 DNA follows: TGTGCCAGCACCAGAGGAGGGACAGGTCCTGAAGCTTTCTTT. It yields the protein CASTRGGTGPEAFF.

V usage is TRBV5-6 and J usage is TRBJ1-5; 7 bases agree with TRBD1. CDR3 size: 12 residues. V dropped 4 bases and J dropped 6; count of bases not matched to a gene: 1. Germline CDR1 SGHDT, CDR2 YYEEEE. The CDR3 sequence is CASSAGGQPQHF. As DNA, the CDR3 is TGTGCCAGCAGCGCAGGGGGTCAGCCCCAGCATTTT.